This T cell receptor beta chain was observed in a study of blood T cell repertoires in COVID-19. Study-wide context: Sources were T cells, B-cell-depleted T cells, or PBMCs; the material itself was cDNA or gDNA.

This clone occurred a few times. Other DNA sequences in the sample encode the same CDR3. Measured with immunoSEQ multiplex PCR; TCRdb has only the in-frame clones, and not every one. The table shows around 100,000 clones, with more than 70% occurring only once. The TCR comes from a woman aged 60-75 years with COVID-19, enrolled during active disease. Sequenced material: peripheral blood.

CDR3 region: CASSPRDRGQGGYTF. Here the CDR3 DNA reads TGTGCCAGCTCACCACGGGACAGGGGGCAGGGAGGCTACACCTTC. This chain joins TRBV18 and TRBJ1-2, with TRBD1 identical over 12 bases. J gave up 8 bases and V 1 base, and 5 bases lay outside the gene matches. This CDR3 region has 15 residues. Germline CDR1 and CDR2: KGHSH and LQKENI.